This T cell receptor beta chain was captured by sequencing in a study of control samples from healthy donors and cancer patients. The table came from immunoSEQ multiplex PCR; TCRdb's copy has only in-frame clones and leaves some out. This sample has about 410,000 clones; approximately 92% occur once, and the top ten carry around 6.8%. Trimming cost V 5 bases and J 9 bases, with 20 bases left between them. CDR1 is MNHEY, CDR2 SMNVEV, per germline (reference sequence). The CDR3 contains 16 residues. The source is a man in his forties with head and neck cancer. Sequenced sample: PBMCs. The chain joins TRBV27 to TRBJ1-6; D gene unclear. For the CDR3, the DNA is TGTGCCAGCAGTAGTAAGGGCCGCGCTGTCGGTTCACCCCTCCACTTT. Protein product: CASSSKGRAVGSPLHF.